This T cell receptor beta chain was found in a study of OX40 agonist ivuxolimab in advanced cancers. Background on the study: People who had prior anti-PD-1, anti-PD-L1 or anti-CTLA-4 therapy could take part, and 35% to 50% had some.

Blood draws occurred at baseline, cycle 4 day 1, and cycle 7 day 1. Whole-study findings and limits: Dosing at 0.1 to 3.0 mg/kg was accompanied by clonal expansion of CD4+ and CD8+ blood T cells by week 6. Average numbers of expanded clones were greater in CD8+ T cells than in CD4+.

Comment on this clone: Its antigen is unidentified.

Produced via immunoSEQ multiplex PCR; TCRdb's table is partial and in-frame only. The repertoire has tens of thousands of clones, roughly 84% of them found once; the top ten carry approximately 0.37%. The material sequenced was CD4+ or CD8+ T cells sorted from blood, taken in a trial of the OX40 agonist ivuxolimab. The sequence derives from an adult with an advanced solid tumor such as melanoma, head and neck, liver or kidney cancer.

CDR3 region: CVRGVYEQYF. CDR3 nucleotides: TGTGTCCGGGGTGTCTACGAGCAGTACTTC. The V gene is TRBV11-3, the J gene TRBJ2-7; D is possibly TRBD2 (5 bases). The CDR3 is made up of 10 amino acids. Germline V gene data show CDR1 as SGHNT and CDR2 as YENEEA.